Shown below are 15 T cell receptor beta chains from a single sample sequenced in a study of shared clonotypes between healthy human individuals. The assay was immunoSEQ multiplex PCR, and TCRdb's table has in-frame clones only and misses some. The sample records more than 2 million clones, roughly 95% being singletons. The sequencing sample was made of naive CD4+ T cells sorted from blood. Subset here: CD45RA+ positively selected. Receptors were obtained from a man aged 18 to 30 in good health.

V usage is TRBV27 and J usage is TRBJ2-7; no firm D call. This CDR3 spans 14 amino acids. In germline, CDR1 is MNHEY, CDR2 SMNVEV (reference sequence). Trimming took off 2 bases at V and 1 base at J, with 9 bases between the two ends. The CDR3 DNA is TGTGCCAGCAGTTTAAGTGGCCAGTCCTACGAGCAGTACTTC. Amino acid sequence: CASSLSGQSYEQYF.

This clone was detected once. The chain recombines TRBV29-1 with TRBJ1-1; 8 bases map to TRBD1. Germline CDR1 is SQVTM and CDR2 is ANQGSEA. The CDR3 has 15 residues. V lost 1 base, J lost 2 bases, and 6 bases stayed unmatched. CDR3 sequence (DNA): TGCAGCGTTGAAGGAGCAGGGGGCCTTAACACTGAAGCTTTCTTT. Translation: CSVEGAGGLNTEAFF.

The chain has TRBV5-6 and TRBJ2-7; D uncertain. Germline lookup yields CDR1 SGHDT and CDR2 YYEEEE. CDR3 length: 12 amino acids. Deletions cut 3 bases from V and 4 bases from J, with 8 bases between. The CDR3 DNA reads TGTGCCAGCAGCTCCCCGATATACGAGCAGTACTTC. Amino acid sequence: CASSSPIYEQYF.

The chain couples TRBV18 to TRBJ1-1; 9 bases are a match to TRBD1. J was trimmed by 1 base and V by 4 bases; bases with no gene match: 4. Germline V gene lookup returns CDR1 KGHSH and CDR2 LQKENI. The CDR3 contains 15 residues. The chain's CDR3 is CASSHRDRANTEAFF. CDR3 nucleotides: TGTGCCAGCTCACACCGGGACAGGGCGAACACTGAAGCTTTCTTT.

The V gene is TRBV19, the J gene TRBJ1-5; no definite D call. Germline assignment: CDR1 LNHDA and CDR2 SQIVND (reference sequence). Trimming shortened V by 5 bases and J by 1 base, and 12 bases separated the two germline ends. The CDR3 consists of 15 residues. The CDR3 bases are TGTGCCAGTAGTCCCCTTGTCGGGAGCAATCAGCCCCAGCATTTT. Amino acid sequence: CASSPLVGSNQPQHF.

On this clone itself: Additional DNA sequences in this sample encode the identical CDR3. The chain joins TRBV7-2 to TRBJ2-1; 7 nucleotides agree with TRBD1. The CDR3 has 15 residues. The ends lost 1 base at V and 0 bases at J; junction bases unmatched: 0. Germline V gene lookup returns CDR1 SGHTA and CDR2 FQGNSA. The CDR3 spells CASSLGDSSYNEQFF. The CDR3 DNA follows: TGTGCCAGCAGCTTAGGGGACAGCTCCTACAATGAGCAGTTCTTC.

This chain uses TRBV14 with TRBJ2-7; TRBD1 matches 7 bases. J lost 4 bases, V lost 0 bases, and 9 bases had no gene match. CDR1 is SGHDN and CDR2 is FVKESK in the germline V gene. The CDR3 sequence is 16 residues long. The CDR3: CASSQDRGGRWYEQYF. CDR3 nucleotides: TGTGCCAGCAGCCAAGATCGAGGGGGCCGGTGGTACGAGCAGTACTTC.

The chain uses TRBV6-1 and TRBJ1-4; D unresolved. Trimming stripped 6 bases from V and 5 bases from J, with 13 bases between. CDR3 length equals 14 residues. The germline gives CDR1 MNHNS, CDR2 SASEGT. In DNA form, the CDR3 reads TGTGCCAGCAGGATAATTGGAGGGAATGAAAAACTGTTTTTT. Its translation: CASRIIGGNEKLFF.

The CDR3 here is CASSLDLGKTQYF. CDR3 in DNA: TGTGCCAGCAGCTTAGATCTGGGAAAGACCCAGTACTTC. This chain links TRBV7-9 with TRBJ2-5; D ambiguous. Deletions cut 1 base from V and 6 bases from J, with 9 bases between. This CDR3 spans 13 amino acids. CDR1 is SEHNR and CDR2 is FQNEAQ in the germline V gene (reference sequence).

The chain recombines TRBV5-1 with TRBJ2-3, with a possible D match to TRBD2 (5 bases). CDR1 and CDR2 (germline): SGHRS, YFSETQ. V shed 4 bases and J shed 2 bases, with 8 bases lying between them. The CDR3 extends over 13 amino acids. CDR3 in DNA: TGCGCCAGCAGCCGACTACCCACAGATACGCAGTATTTT. Protein product: CASSRLPTDTQYF. Combining the CDR3 with reference TRBV5-1 and TRBJ2-3 gives the whole variable domain KAGVTQTPRYLIKTRGQQVTLSCSPISGHRSVSWYQQTPGQGLQFLFEYFSETQRNKGNFPGRFSGRQFSNSRSEMNVSTLELGDSALYLCASSRLPTDTQYFGPGTRLTVL.

The chain joins TRBV14 to TRBJ1-1, with a weak D call TRBD1 (5 bases). V lost 1 base and J 10 bases, leaving 13 bases between the germline ends. Per germline, CDR1 SGHDN and CDR2 FVKESK. The CDR3 has 13 residues. The CDR3 nucleotides read TGTGCCAGCAGCCAAGTCAGTGGGGCGCGAGCTTTCTTT. This codes for CASSQVSGARAFF. Full variable domain (remainder filled in from reference TRBV14 and TRBJ1-1): EAGVTQFPSHSVIEKGQTVTLRCDPISGHDNLYWYRRVMGKEIKFLLHFVKESKQDESGMPNNRFLAERTGGTYSTLKVQPAELEDSGVYFCASSQVSGARAFFGQGTRLTVV.

The genes are TRBV28 and TRBJ1-3; D is possibly TRBD1 (6 bases). The V gene lost 4 bases and the J gene lost 2 bases, with 15 bases spanning the gap. CDR1 is MDHEN and CDR2 is SYDVKM in the germline V gene. This CDR3 region has 16 residues. The DNA for the CDR3 is TGTGCCAGCAGTTCCTTCCCTAAGGGGGCTGGAAACACCATATATTTT. This translates into CASSSFPKGAGNTIYF.

This chain uses TRBV7-2 with TRBJ1-1, with unresolved D. The CDR3 is 15 amino acids. CDR1 and CDR2 (germline): SGHTA, FQGNSA. Trimming pared 4 bases from V and 5 bases from J, leaving 17 bases between. The CDR3 DNA reads TGTGCCAGCAGCTCCCAAGGTGGTTACGGGACTGAAGCTTTCTTT. Translated, it gives CASSSQGGYGTEAFF.

J is TRBJ1-6 and V is TRBV2, with a weak D call TRBD1 (5 bases). CDR3 length equals 13 residues. Trimming shortened V by 6 bases and J by 5 bases, and 8 bases separated the two germline ends. In germline, CDR1 is SNHLY, CDR2 FYNNEI. For the CDR3, the DNA is TGTGCCAGCAGGGGGACTAATAATTCACCCCTCCACTTT. It encodes CASRGTNNSPLHF.

This chain uses TRBV7-3 with TRBJ2-7, with D maybe TRBD1 (6 bases). The CDR3 totals 13 residues. Trimming removed 4 bases at V and 6 bases at J, with 13 bases between. Germline CDR1 reads SGHTA; CDR2 reads FQGTGA. CDR3: CASSSQGPGEQYF. CDR3 nucleotides: TGTGCCAGCAGCTCCCAGGGGCCGGGCGAGCAGTACTTC.